In its sample, the clone carrying this T cell receptor beta chain was seen a few times. This entry comes from a study of CD8 T cells in ankylosing spondylitis. MiXCR was run by TCRdb on the 5' RACE reads, yielding one entry per CDR3 protein. The table includes around 220,000 distinct CDR3 sequences, about 10% detected once. The V gene's germline CDR1 is LGHDT and CDR2 YNNKEL (reference sequence). The V segment lost 3 bases and the J segment 4 bases; nucleotides outside the gene matches: 2. The CDR3 totals 15 residues. Sequencing input: blood, either unsorted or a sorted T cell fraction (not recorded which). The gene calls are TRBV3-1 and TRBJ2-1; 11 bases are shared with TRBD2. This sequence originates from a male donor with ankylosing spondylitis or in good health (not recorded which). CDR3: CASSHGTSGYNEQFF. In DNA form, the CDR3 reads TGTGCCAGCAGCCACGGGACTAGCGGATACAATGAGCAGTTCTTC.